This TCR beta chain was sequenced during a study of blood T cell repertoires in COVID-19 (TCRdb year 2020). Notes on the research overall: The collaborator samples originated in the United States, Italy and Spain and spanned the acute and convalescent phases of COVID-19. A freely available public database, intended as a resource for researchers studying the immune response to SARS-CoV-2, is where the repertoires were released. Subjects who had been exposed to COVID-19, were actively infected with it, or had recovered from it provided the deeply sampled blood TCRbeta repertoires that made up the dataset. Where available, HLA class I and class II types were taken from metadata supplied by the sample provider and were not determined by assay-based typing. The prospective study material was composed of cDNA or gDNA derived from T cells, B-cell-depleted T cells, or PBMCs. The sample metadata nearly always contained a de-identified subject ID, COVID-19 status, age in years and sex. The samples were drawn from two sources: the first 160 participants of the ongoing ImmuneRACE study, and 950 to 1,500 subjects contributed by 6 global collaborators. Overall study results and their limits: The quantity of clinical and demographic metadata differed by source and by participant and was supplied without curation.

The collaborating institutions used their own protocols to collect whole blood in K2EDTA tubes. For TCRbeta analysis, collaborators shipped samples as frozen whole blood, isolated PBMCs, or DNA extracted from either of those sample types. V is pared back by 6 bases and J by 4 bases, with 15 bases lying between the germline termini. The CDR3 starts with the cysteine, ends with the phenylalanine, and has 14 residues. Only the CDR3 region is kept as DNA, spanning 42 bases read in frame from base 1. Looking up the germline V gene yields CDR1 MNHEY and CDR2 SVGAGI. The immunoSEQ Assay, a bias-controlled multiplex PCR, was used to amplify TCRbeta CDR3 regions from genomic DNA. Concerning the study's data processing: Nucleated cell counts per sample were estimated from amplification of reference gene primers within the assay. To quantify the absolute abundance of each unique TCRbeta CDR3 rearrangement, sequence reads were collapsed and filtered. Productive Simpson clonality was computed per sample as the square root of Simpson's diversity index over productive rearrangements. Imported from immuneACCESS, the table was reduced by TCRdb to in-frame sequences with V and J called. These copies leave out some clones; in studies compared against another copy, an unresolved V gene accounts for under half, and the cause of the remainder is not known. Clone size and V and J calls were adopted from that table, with D and trimming inferred from the DNA. Here the sample has 20,000 or so clones; about nine tenths occur a single time. The top ten clonotypes cover roughly 12% of the sample.

Worth noting for this clone: Which antigen it targets is not known. No qualities accompany the bases; no much larger clone lies one base away.

Input material: peripheral blood. The source of this sequence is a woman older than 75 with active or convalescent COVID-19. The receptor chain draws on TRBV6-5 and TRBJ1-1, with no confidently assigned D gene. The nucleotides are TGTGCCAGCAGGCCAGAGGTCTGGCTCACTGAAGCTTTCTTT. Protein translation: CASRPEVWLTEAFF.